Shown below are 10 T cell receptor beta chains from a single sample sequenced in a study of Ad26.COV2.S vaccination and SARS-CoV-2 variants (dated by TCRdb to the early 2020s). Receptor libraries were prepared by the immunoSEQ multiplex PCR assay. As stored in TCRdb, this immuneACCESS dataset retains in-frame rearrangements with V and J assigned. A fraction of the clones does not appear; measured against another copy, unresolved V genes explain less than half of the discrepancy, and the remainder lacks a known reason. A total of some 320,000 clones appear in this sample, approximately 80% of them only once. The leading ten clones occupy approximately 2.1% of the sample. The treatment or condition label, as the study defines it: some 19 received Ad26.COV2.S at low or high dose, single or two shots; five or six received placebo; per-sample allocation not given. Repertoires of vaccine and placebo recipients were sequenced from samples collected on day 63 after the first injection.

Sequencing used peripheral blood, obtained in a trial of Ad26.COV2.S vaccine versus placebo. These receptors were collected from a person aged 18-60 years who received the Ad26.COV2.S COVID-19 vaccine or a placebo.

The rearrangement joins TRBV2 to TRBJ1-1, with a weak D call TRBD1 (6 bases). The V gene lost 5 bases and the J gene lost 5 bases, with 12 bases spanning the gap. This CDR3 is 13 amino acids long. CDR1 SNHLY and CDR2 FYNNEI come from the germline V gene. CDR3 amino acids: CASSSQGRTEAFF. The DNA of the CDR3 is TGTGCCAGCAGTTCACAGGGCCGGACTGAAGCTTTCTTT.

This CDR3 is CATSDTRGIGGYTF. CDR3 DNA: TGTGCCACCAGTGACACTAGGGGAATAGGTGGCTACACCTTC. V gene TRBV24-1 combines with J gene TRBJ1-2; D is perhaps TRBD1 (5 bases). The ends were cut back, 4 bases at V and 7 bases at J, with 15 bases in the middle. Germline CDR1 is KGHDR and CDR2 is SFDVKD. The CDR3 length is 14 residues.

The chain couples TRBV11-2 to TRBJ2-6; D assignment may be TRBD1 or TRBD2 (6 bases each). Trimming shortened V by 2 bases and J by 0 bases, and 11 bases separated the two germline ends. From germline, CDR1 is SGHAT and CDR2 FQNNGV. The CDR3 contains 17 residues. For the CDR3, the DNA is TGTGCCAGCAGCTTACGGGGGCCTCACTCTGGGGCCAACGTCCTGACTTTC. This sequence encodes CASSLRGPHSGANVLTF.

This clone was detected once. This rearrangement joins TRBV7-2 to TRBJ1-3; no firm D call. The CDR3 extends over 14 amino acids. The V end lost 5 bases, the J end lost 2 bases, and 10 bases lay between the germline ends. Per the germline V gene, CDR1 is SGHTA and CDR2 is FQGNSA. CDR3 loop: CASSPTAAGNTIYF. The CDR3, as DNA: TGTGCCAGCAGCCCTACCGCCGCTGGAAACACCATATATTTT. The full variable domain, completed using reference TRBV7-2 and TRBJ1-3, is GAGVSQSPSNKVTEKGKDVELRCDPISGHTALYWYRQSLGQGLEFLIYFQGNSAPDKSGLPSDRFSAERTGGSVSTLTIQRTQQEDSAVYLCASSPTAAGNTIYFGEGSWLTVV.

As for this clone: Other DNA sequences in this sample translate to the same CDR3. The chain employs TRBV5-5 and TRBJ1-1; TRBD1 aligns across 7 bases. The CDR3 is 13 residues long. After removal of 4 bases from V and 5 bases from J, the junction contained 5 bases not matched to a gene. CDR1 SGHKS and CDR2 YYEKEE come from the germline V gene (reference sequence). DNA of the CDR3: TGTGCCAGCAGCCTGGAGGGGGCTACTGAAGCTTTCTTT. Protein product: CASSLEGATEAFF. The complete variable domain, with remaining parts taken from reference TRBV5-5 and TRBJ1-1, reads DAGVTQSPTHLIKTRGQQVTLRCSPISGHKSVSWYQQVLGQGPQFIFQYYEKEERGRGNFPDRFSARQFPNYSSELNVNALLLGDSALYLCASSLEGATEAFFGQGTRLTVV.

The rearrangement joins TRBV9 to TRBJ2-2; D is unclear. The CDR3 runs 13 residues. The V gene's germline CDR1 is SGDLS and CDR2 YYNGEE. The V end lost 0 bases, the J end lost 4 bases, and 4 bases lay between the germline ends. The CDR3 here is CASSVGVTGELFF. The CDR3 DNA reads as TGTGCCAGCAGCGTAGGAGTCACCGGGGAGCTGTTTTTT.

This clone was observed a handful of times. The genes are TRBV10-2 and TRBJ1-6; TRBD1 matches 9 bases. V gave up 8 bases and J gave up 8 bases; unmatched junction bases: 10. The CDR3 runs to 15 residues. Germline values: CDR1 WSHSY, CDR2 SAAADI. The CDR3 coding sequence is TGCGCCAGCGGACAGGGGATCCCACTATATTCACCCCTCCACTTT. Translated: CASGQGIPLYSPLHF.

The genes are TRBV7-3 and TRBJ2-1, with D unclear. The CDR3 contains 15 residues. V was clipped by 1 base and J by 2 bases, with 9 bases between them. CDR1 and CDR2 from the germline V gene are SGHTA and FQGTGA. The CDR3 reads CASSLRWVAYNEQFF. Written as DNA, the CDR3 is TGTGCCAGCAGCTTAAGATGGGTGGCCTACAATGAGCAGTTCTTC.

This chain links TRBV14 with TRBJ2-7; D unresolved. The germline V gene encodes CDR1 SGHDN and CDR2 FVKESK. The V end lost 3 bases, the J end lost 3 bases, and 6 bases lay between the germline ends. The CDR3 totals 12 residues. CDR3 region: CASSHTRYEQYF. The CDR3 DNA reads TGTGCCAGCAGCCACACACGCTACGAGCAGTACTTC.

The genes are TRBV7-2 and TRBJ1-3; 8 bases match TRBD1. Germline CDR1 is SGHTA and CDR2 is FQGNSA. The CDR3 contains 15 residues. V shed 2 bases, J shed 1 base, and the junction held 1 base outside the gene matches. The CDR3, as DNA: TGTGCCAGCAGCTTATACAGGGGGTCTGGAAACACCATATATTTT. Translated: CASSLYRGSGNTIYF.